A single sample is the source of the 23 T cell receptor beta chains below, sequenced in a study of cytomegalovirus exposure and HLA in healthy donors (dated 2017 in TCRdb). The receptor library was made with the immunoSEQ multiplex PCR assay. For the multiplex PCR, a mixture combining 60 forward primers for TCR Vbeta segments and 13 reverse primers for TCR Jbeta segments was used. Sourced from immuneACCESS, this table was stored by TCRdb with only in-frame sequences that have V and J called. A share of the clones is absent; for the studies checked, an unresolved V gene accounts for under half, and the remainder has no known explanation. This sample lists 94,000 or so clones; over 70% were detected once. The ten most abundant clones make up around 8.4% of the sample. Sequenced: PBMCs. These receptors all come from a man in his sixties in good health and CMV-seronegative.

The chain links TRBV6-1 to TRBJ2-5, with 7 bases fitting TRBD2. This CDR3 contains 15 residues. Per the germline V gene, CDR1 is MNHNS and CDR2 is SASEGT. V trimming: 2 bases; J trimming: 4 bases; junction bases outside the gene matches: 7. This CDR3 reads CASSELGGSIETQYF. The CDR3 region has the DNA TGTGCCAGCAGTGAATTAGGCGGGAGCATAGAGACCCAGTACTTC.

This chain uses TRBV7-2 with TRBJ2-1; 12 bases map to TRBD2. Looked up from germline, CDR1 is SGHTA and CDR2 is FQGNSA. The CDR3 is 14 residues long. The V segment lost 5 bases and the J segment 6 bases; nucleotides outside the gene matches: 2. The CDR3 here is CASSLGLAGNEQFF. The CDR3 nucleotides read TGTGCCAGCAGCCTGGGACTAGCGGGCAATGAGCAGTTCTTC. The variable domain in full, with the rest retrieved from reference TRBV7-2 and TRBJ2-1, is GAGVSQSPSNKVTEKGKDVELRCDPISGHTALYWYRQSLGQGLEFLIYFQGNSAPDKSGLPSDRFSAERTGGSVSTLTIQRTQQEDSAVYLCASSLGLAGNEQFFGPGTRLTVL.

The J gene is TRBJ2-3, the V gene TRBV2; D is unresolved. There are 14 residues in the CDR3. Germline CDR1 SNHLY, CDR2 FYNNEI. The V gene lost 4 bases and the J gene lost 2 bases, with 10 bases spanning the gap. In nucleotides, the CDR3 is TGTGCCAGCAGTGGGTTCCAGTACACAGATACGCAGTATTTT. The encoded protein is CASSGFQYTDTQYF. Drawing the rest from reference TRBV2 and TRBJ2-3, the complete variable domain is EPEVTQTPSHQVTQMGQEVILRCVPISNHLYFYWYRQILGQKVEFLVSFYNNEISEKSEIFDDQFSVERPDGSNFTLKIRSTKLEDSAMYFCASSGFQYTDTQYFGPGTRLTVL.

This clone was observed a few times. This chain connects TRBV28 to TRBJ1-3; TRBD1 matches at 9 bases. The CDR3 has 14 residues. CDR1 MDHEN and CDR2 SYDVKM come from the germline V gene. J was trimmed by 7 bases and V by 4 bases; bases with no gene match: 5. In DNA form, the CDR3 reads TGTGCCAGCAGTTCGTGGACAGGGGTGAACACCATATATTTT. Protein product: CASSSWTGVNTIYF.

This sequence joins TRBV9 and TRBJ1-3; D is perhaps TRBD1 (5 bases). This CDR3 is built from 16 residues. From germline, CDR1 is SGDLS and CDR2 YYNGEE. Trimming stripped 1 base from V and 4 bases from J, with 15 bases between. DNA for the CDR3: TGTGCCAGCAGCGTATTAGGCGGGGGGACCGGAAACACCATATATTTT. Translating gives CASSVLGGGTGNTIYF.

This rearrangement joins TRBV6-5 to TRBJ1-6; D is uncertain. This CDR3 spans 15 amino acids. Germline CDR1 and CDR2: MNHEY and SVGAGI. V lost 6 bases to trimming and J lost 7 bases, with 16 bases between them. CDR3 residues: CASSSTQALNSPLHF. Written as DNA, the CDR3 is TGTGCCAGCAGCTCAACTCAGGCCCTAAATTCACCCCTCCACTTT.

V and J are TRBV6-6 and TRBJ1-1, with D maybe TRBD1 (6 bases). Germline loops: CDR1 MNHNY, CDR2 SVGAGI (reference sequence). The CDR3 spans 15 residues. V was clipped by 0 bases and J by 7 bases, with 15 bases between them. DNA of the CDR3: TGTGCCAGCAGTTACTCTGACAACGGACAGATTGAAGCTTTCTTT. Its protein is CASSYSDNGQIEAFF.

This clone came up a few times. This chain uses TRBV30 with TRBJ1-6, with 7 bases identical to TRBD1. Trimming cost V 3 bases and J 7 bases; bases outside gene matches: 3. CDR3 size: 13 residues. The germline V gene has CDR1 GTSNPN and CDR2 SVGIG (reference sequence). The CDR3 nucleotides read TGTGCCTGGAGCAAGACAGGGAATTCACCCCTCCACTTT. Protein sequence: CAWSKTGNSPLHF.

The chain employs TRBV27 and TRBJ1-2; D might be TRBD1 (5 bases). CDR3 length: 15 amino acids. Per germline, CDR1 MNHEY and CDR2 SMNVEV (reference sequence). Trimming left V 2 bases short and J 1 base short, with 11 bases between. The CDR3 DNA is TGTGCCAGCAGTTTACAGGGTAGGGATAACTATGGCTACACCTTC. The encoded protein is CASSLQGRDNYGYTF.

The chain is built from TRBV5-1 and TRBJ2-5; weak D call: TRBD1 (6 bases). Looked up from germline, CDR1 is SGHRS and CDR2 is YFSETQ. The CDR3 is 15 amino acids. Trimming left V 3 bases short and J 3 bases short, with 15 bases between. The CDR3 sequence: CASSYGQGRKETQYF. The CDR3 coding sequence is TGCGCCAGCAGCTATGGGCAGGGGCGTAAAGAGACCCAGTACTTC. Supplemented by reference TRBV5-1 and TRBJ2-5, the full variable domain reads KAGVTQTPRYLIKTRGQQVTLSCSPISGHRSVSWYQQTPGQGLQFLFEYFSETQRNKGNFPGRFSGRQFSNSRSEMNVSTLELGDSALYLCASSYGQGRKETQYFGPGTRLLVL.

The chain recombines TRBV5-4 with TRBJ1-5; D possibly corresponds to TRBD1 (6 bases). The length of the CDR3 is 13 residues. Trimming cost V 5 bases and J 7 bases, with 13 bases left between them. CDR1 and CDR2 (germline): SGHNT, YYREEE (reference sequence). The CDR3 loop reads CASSSDRSQPQHF. DNA of the CDR3: TGTGCCAGCAGTTCAGACAGGTCCCAGCCCCAGCATTTT.

This chain links TRBV28 with TRBJ2-1; no definite D call. CDR3 size: 15 residues. Trimming removed 6 bases from V and 5 bases from J, with 17 bases in between. From germline, CDR1 is MDHEN and CDR2 SYDVKM. The CDR3 nucleotides read TGTGCCAGCAGCCTTAGCCCCCGTCGGGACAATGAGCAGTTCTTC. Translating gives CASSLSPRRDNEQFF.

This sequence joins TRBV27 and TRBJ2-2; no clear D. The V end was cut by 4 bases, the J end by 8 bases, with 23 bases between. The CDR3 length is 17 residues. Germline V gene data show CDR1 as MNHEY and CDR2 as SMNVEV (reference sequence). The CDR3 coding sequence is TGTGCCAGCAGTTCTACCAAGATCTCCGGTCCGTCGGGGGAGCTGTTTTTT. Amino acid sequence: CASSSTKISGPSGELFF.

This clone showed up just once. The rearrangement links TRBV5-4 to TRBJ2-7; possibly TRBD1 for D (5 bases). The V gene lost 3 bases and the J gene lost 2 bases, with 12 bases spanning the gap. CDR3 length: 14 amino acids. CDR1 SGHNT and CDR2 YYREEE come from the germline V gene (reference sequence). The CDR3, as DNA: TGTGCCAGCAGCTCCAGGGCCTACCCCTACGAGCAGTACTTC. This translates into CASSSRAYPYEQYF.

This chain links TRBV7-2 with TRBJ2-7; TRBD1 matches at 7 bases. Unmatched junction bases numbered 3, after V lost 2 bases and J lost 5 bases. The CDR3 length is 13 residues. Germline loops: CDR1 SGHTA, CDR2 FQGNSA. The CDR3 DNA reads TGTGCCAGCAGCTTACAAGGGGGCGACGAGCAGTACTTC. It yields the protein CASSLQGGDEQYF.

The genes are TRBV19 and TRBJ2-1; 15 bases fit TRBD2. From germline, CDR1 is LNHDA and CDR2 SQIVND (reference sequence). The CDR3 contains 14 residues. V shed 5 bases, J shed 10 bases, and the junction held 3 bases outside the gene matches. The CDR3 region has the DNA TGTGCCAGTAGTGAGGGACTAGCGGGAGGCGAGCAGTTCTTC. It encodes CASSEGLAGGEQFF.

This clone has a handful of counts. The V call is TRBV21-1, the J call TRBJ2-5; the table's D call TRBD2 went unverified against the DNA. TRBV21-1 is noted as a pseudogene. CDR3 length equals 17 residues. CDR3 coding DNA: TGTGCCAGCAGCAAAAGCGGGAGTGGGGACTCAGGGGAGACCCAGTACTTC. Its translation: CASSKSGSGDSGETQYF.

As for this clone: A junction boundary mismatches the germline segment, possibly from a read error. The chain carries TRBV5-1 and TRBJ2-5, with 9 bases fitting TRBD2. The last part of the DNA fits TRBJ2-7 better; the J call may be wrong. Germline V gene lookup returns CDR1 SGHRS and CDR2 YFSETQ. The CDR3 is 16 residues long. Here the CDR3 DNA reads TGCGCCAGCAGTTTGGAGGGCGGGGGGGCCACCTACGAGCAGTACTTC. As protein: CASSLEGGGATYEQYF.

The chain uses TRBV5-1 and TRBJ2-3, with 12 bases lining up with TRBD2. CDR1 is SGHRS, CDR2 YFSETQ, per germline. V lost 5 bases and J lost 5; bases outside the gene matches: 9. The CDR3 covers 16 residues. The CDR3 loop reads CASRRELAGGLDTQYF. The CDR3 nucleotides read TGCGCCAGCAGACGTGAACTAGCGGGGGGTTTAGATACGCAGTATTTT.

V and J are TRBV25-1 and TRBJ1-4; 7 nucleotides align to TRBD1. The CDR3 sequence is 14 residues long. V lost 5 bases, J lost 6 bases, and 6 bases stayed unmatched. The germline gives CDR1 MGHDK, CDR2 SYGVNS. The CDR3 coding sequence is TGTGCCAGCAGTCCCCCAGGGGGATATGAAAAACTGTTTTTT. Protein sequence: CASSPPGGYEKLFF.

The rearrangement uses TRBV5-6 and TRBJ1-2; D may be TRBD1 (6 bases). This CDR3 has 14 residues. The V gene lost 2 bases and the J gene lost 4 bases, with 12 bases spanning the gap. CDR1 and CDR2 (germline): SGHDT, YYEEEE. For the CDR3, the DNA is TGTGCCAGCAGCTTTGAGGGGGAGCTCTATGGCTACACCTTC. Residues: CASSFEGELYGYTF.

This clone was observed a few times. The V gene is TRBV4-2, the J gene TRBJ2-3; 11 bases are a match to TRBD2. Germline CDR1 and CDR2: LGHNA and YNFKEQ. J was trimmed by 4 bases and V by 2 bases; bases with no gene match: 17. The CDR3 contains 20 residues. CDR3 region: CASSQPNQGLAGGGADTQYF. Here the CDR3 DNA reads TGTGCCAGCAGCCAACCTAACCAGGGGCTAGCGGGAGGAGGGGCAGATACGCAGTATTTT.

This sequence joins TRBV5-1 and TRBJ2-1, with 9 bases lining up with TRBD2. After removal of 6 bases from V and 6 bases from J, the junction contained 7 bases not matched to a gene. The CDR3 has 14 amino acids. Germline V gene sequence: CDR1 SGHRS, CDR2 YFSETQ. The CDR3 DNA reads as TGCGCCAGCACCAGGCGGGGGGGCCCCAATGAGCAGTTCTTC. Its translation is CASTRRGGPNEQFF.